Below, 31 T cell receptor beta chains from the same sample are listed, as sequenced in a study of blood T cells in healthy people across ages. Sample-barcoded 5' priming and a J-beta primer mix drove a second PCR of about 6 to 12 cycles. One entry per CDR3 protein results from TCRdb running MiXCR on the 5' RACE reads. The sample comprises 1.2 million to 1.5 million distinct CDR3 sequences, 35% to 45% of which are singletons, and 6.5% to 10% rests with the top ten. Sequenced sample: blood. These receptors all stem from a woman under 30 in good health.

The chain combines TRBV3-1 with TRBJ1-2; 8 bases map to TRBD1. Losses at the gene ends were 2 bases for V and 5 bases for J; bases not matched to a gene: 10. This CDR3 comprises 16 residues. Per germline, CDR1 LGHDT and CDR2 YNNKEL (reference sequence). The CDR3 here is CASSQKRDRIMYGYTF. The CDR3 region has the DNA TGTGCCAGCAGCCAAAAAAGGGACAGGATTATGTATGGCTACACCTTC.

This chain links TRBV12-3 or TRBV12-4 with TRBJ1-4; 7 nucleotides match TRBD1. V was pared by 6 bases and J by 4 bases, with 8 bases of the junction left unmatched. The CDR3 runs to 15 residues. CDR3 sequence: CASRGRQGVNEKLFF. The CDR3 nucleotides read TGTGCCAGCAGGGGGAGACAGGGCGTTAATGAAAAACTGTTTTTT.

Concerning this clonotype: Mismatch with germline at one junction end may stem from a read error. V usage is TRBV10-3 and J usage is TRBJ1-1; TRBD1 is a possible D gene (5 bases). The CDR3 is 14 residues long. CDR1 and CDR2 (germline): ENHRY, SYGVKD. CDR3 DNA: TGTGCCACCGTAAAGACAGCAGGGAACCCTGAAGCTTTCTTT. It translates to CATVKTAGNPEAFF.

For this clonotype: An end of the junction does not agree with germline; a read error may underlie this. The chain has TRBV7-9 and TRBJ1-6; a weak D match, TRBD1 (5 bases). The CDR3 has 16 residues. CDR1 SEHNR and CDR2 FQNEAQ come from the germline V gene (reference sequence). In DNA, the CDR3 is TGTGCCAGCAGCCGGGGACCGAGCTCCTATAATTCATCCCTCCACTTT. This translates into CASSRGPSSYNSSLHF.

Only one count was recorded for this clonotype. The chain employs TRBV5-6 and TRBJ1-1; D unclear. CDR1 and CDR2 from the germline V gene are SGHDT and YYEEEE. With 3 bases removed from V and 5 bases from J, the gap between germline ends came to 17 bases. The CDR3 consists of 15 residues. The CDR3 sequence is CASSSTPAFRTEAFF. Written as DNA, the CDR3 is TGTGCCAGCAGCTCGACGCCCGCCTTCAGGACTGAAGCTTTCTTT.

The chain carries TRBV6-4 and TRBJ1-2, with D tentatively TRBD1 (6 bases). V was clipped by 8 bases and J by 3 bases, with 13 bases between them. The V gene's germline CDR1 is MRHNA and CDR2 SNTAGT. This CDR3 is 13 amino acids long. The CDR3 DNA sequence: TGTGCCAGCCCGAGGGGGGGCCACTATGGCTACACCTTC. This gives the protein CASPRGGHYGYTF.

This clonotype was detected only a few times. The gene calls are TRBV3-1 and TRBJ1-2; 9 bases map to TRBD1. The CDR3 contains 15 residues. With V trimmed by 4 bases and J by 8 bases, 11 bases remained unmatched. Germline assignment: CDR1 LGHDT and CDR2 YNNKEL (reference sequence). The CDR3 DNA follows: TGTGCCAGCAGCCCAAGGGACAGGGCCTTTGTGGGCTACACCTTC. It encodes CASSPRDRAFVGYTF. Supplemented by reference TRBV3-1 and TRBJ1-2, the full variable domain reads DTAVSQTPKYLVTQMGNDKSIKCEQNLGHDTMYWYKQDSKKFLKIMFSYNNKELIINETVPNRFSPKSPDKAHLNLHINSLELGDSAVYFCASSPRDRAFVGYTFGSGTRLTVV.

DNA for the CDR3: TGTGCCAGCAGTGCGGGATCATGGTCGGAGCAGTACTTC. Protein: CASSAGSWSEQYF. The V and J genes are TRBV12-3 or TRBV12-4 and TRBJ2-7; weak D call: TRBD2 (6 bases). The CDR3 totals 13 residues. Trimming took 5 bases from V and 7 from J, leaving 15 bases between them.

There are a few counts of this clonotype. The chain has TRBV27 and TRBJ2-5, with TRBD1 identical over 8 bases. V lost 5 bases, J lost 4 bases, and 6 bases stayed unmatched. Germline values: CDR1 MNHEY, CDR2 SMNVEV (reference sequence). The CDR3 covers 14 residues. CDR3 nucleotides: TGTGCCAGCAGTATCCGACAGGGGACAGAGACCCAGTACTTC. It specifies CASSIRQGTETQYF.

The CDR3: CSARGTGVSTDTQYF. The CDR3 DNA follows: TGCAGTGCTAGAGGGACGGGGGTGAGCACAGATACGCAGTATTTT. The chain has TRBV20-1 and TRBJ2-3, with D possibly matching TRBD2 (6 bases). Trimming took off 1 base at V and 0 bases at J, with 11 bases between the two ends. Germline values: CDR1 DFQATT, CDR2 SNEGSKA (reference sequence). This CDR3 contains 15 residues.

The rearrangement joins TRBV7-9 to TRBJ1-5, with a possible D match to TRBD1 (5 bases). This CDR3 is built from 17 residues. The germline CDR1 and CDR2 sequences are SEHNR and FQNEAQ (reference sequence). V shed 0 bases and J shed 3 bases, with 15 bases lying between them. The CDR3 DNA sequence: TGTGCCAGCAGCTTAGCGGTCATCAGGGAGGACAATCAGCCCCAGCATTTT. This codes for CASSLAVIREDNQPQHF.

The chain recombines TRBV6-6 with TRBJ1-1, with 10 positions matching TRBD1. The V segment lost 6 bases and the J segment 4 bases; nucleotides outside the gene matches: 8. Germline assignment: CDR1 MNHNY and CDR2 SVGAGI (reference sequence). This CDR3 region has 15 residues. As DNA, the CDR3 is TGTGCCAGCAGATCCGGGACAGGGGAAGGCACTGAAGCTTTCTTT. Amino acid sequence: CASRSGTGEGTEAFF.

V usage is TRBV20-1 and J usage is TRBJ2-5; D tentatively reads TRBD1 or TRBD2 (5 bases each). Trimming stripped 5 bases from V and 5 bases from J, with 15 bases between. The germline gives CDR1 DFQATT, CDR2 SNEGSKA (reference sequence). The CDR3 has 13 residues. The CDR3 DNA reads TGCAGTGCTCCCCAGGGAGTCGGTGAGACCCAGTACTTC. Translated, it gives CSAPQGVGETQYF.

The chain uses TRBV29-1 and TRBJ2-1, with a possible D match to TRBD2 (6 bases). The CDR3 consists of 17 residues. In germline, CDR1 is SQVTM, CDR2 ANQGSEA. V dropped 6 bases and J dropped 0 bases, with 21 bases sitting between them. Here the CDR3 reads CSVGWGIAARSYNEQFF. The CDR3 nucleotides are TGCAGCGTCGGTTGGGGGATAGCGGCCCGCTCCTACAATGAGCAGTTCTTC.

For this clonotype: The germline gene is not matched at one end of the junction; a read error may be the cause. The chain carries TRBV7-2 and TRBJ2-7; 10 bases are a match to TRBD1. The CDR3 has 14 amino acids. Germline V lookup: CDR1 SGHTA, CDR2 FQGNSA. Written as DNA, the CDR3 is TGTGCCAGCAGCTCGACAGGGGGCTCCTACGAGCGGTACTTC. This codes for CASSSTGGSYERYF.

The chain links TRBV7-2 to TRBJ2-7, with TRBD1 identical over 7 bases. The V segment lost 4 bases and the J segment 0 bases; nucleotides outside the gene matches: 3. Germline V gives CDR1 SGHTA, CDR2 FQGNSA. CDR3 size: 14 residues. In DNA, the CDR3 is TGTGCCAGCAGCTCACAGGGGACCTCCTACGAGCAGTACTTC. This gives the protein CASSSQGTSYEQYF.

The V and J genes are TRBV9 and TRBJ2-7; TRBD2 matches 10 bases. The CDR3 has 15 amino acids. Germline V lookup: CDR1 SGDLS, CDR2 YYNGEE. Trimming at V came to 4 bases and at J to 3 bases, leaving 7 bases not matched to a gene. The CDR3 DNA follows: TGTGCCAGCAGCTCATCCGGGACTAGCGACTACGAGCAGTACTTC. It specifies CASSSSGTSDYEQYF.

The chain links TRBV6-1 to TRBJ2-3; TRBD2 matches 8 bases. The trim removed 3 bases at V and 4 bases at J, leaving 6 bases unmatched. The germline V gene has CDR1 MNHNS and CDR2 SASEGT. The CDR3 sequence is 15 residues long. The CDR3 spells CASSDRGGYSDTQYF. CDR3 DNA: TGTGCCAGCAGTGACCGGGGGGGCTATTCAGATACGCAGTATTTT.

The table lists this clonotype with a few counts. V is TRBV6-1 and J is TRBJ2-5, with no clear D. Germline V gene sequence: CDR1 MNHNS, CDR2 SASEGT. CDR3 length equals 15 residues. V lost 2 bases, J lost 4 bases, and 14 bases lay in between. For the CDR3, the DNA is TGTGCCAGCAGTGAAAGTCTGGGATTGGTAGAGACCCAGTACTTC. Its protein is CASSESLGLVETQYF.

V is TRBV4-3 and J is TRBJ1-5; 9 positions match TRBD1. The V segment lost 1 base and the J segment 6 bases; nucleotides outside the gene matches: 4. Germline CDR1 and CDR2: LGHNA and YSLEER. The CDR3 is 15 amino acids. DNA for the CDR3: TGCGCCAGCAGCCAAGGGACAGGGGAAAGTCAGCCCCAGCATTTT. Residues: CASSQGTGESQPQHF.

V usage is TRBV12-3 or TRBV12-4 and J usage is TRBJ1-5; D might be TRBD1 (5 bases). Trimming stripped 3 bases from V and 7 bases from J, with 13 bases between. The CDR3 length is 14 residues. This chain's CDR3 is CASSLGGEWQPQHF. Written as DNA, the CDR3 is TGTGCCAGCAGTTTGGGGGGGGAATGGCAGCCCCAGCATTTT.

In its sample, this clonotype was seen a few times. This chain uses TRBV7-9 with TRBJ2-5; D call uncertain. Between the trimmed V and J ends, which lost 1 base and 0 bases, there was a span of 3 bases. Germline V gives CDR1 SEHNR, CDR2 FQNEAQ (reference sequence). The CDR3 consists of 13 residues. The CDR3 DNA sequence: TGTGCCAGCAGCTTAGTTAACCAAGAGACCCAGTACTTC. The encoded protein is CASSLVNQETQYF. Complete variable domain (other parts from reference TRBV7-9 and TRBJ2-5): DTGVSQNPRHKITKRGQNVTFRCDPISEHNRLYWYRQTLGQGPEFLTYFQNEAQLEKSRLLSDRFSAERPKGSFSTLEIQRTEQGDSAMYLCASSLVNQETQYFGPGTRLLVL.

This clonotype has just a few counts. The chain is built from TRBV7-2 and TRBJ2-7; the match to TRBD1 covers 9 bases. CDR3 length: 15 amino acids. CDR1 is SGHTA, CDR2 FQGNSA, per germline. Trimming cost V 5 bases and J 4 bases; bases outside gene matches: 9. The DNA for the CDR3 is TGTGCCAGCAGCCTTAAACCGGGACAGGGTTACGAGCAGTACTTC. Its protein is CASSLKPGQGYEQYF.

V is TRBV9 and J is TRBJ2-4, with D hard to call. The J call may be in error: the DNA end matches TRBJ2-7 better. Germline CDR1 SGDLS, CDR2 YYNGEE. The CDR3 runs 13 residues. In nucleotides, the CDR3 is TGTGCCAGCAGCGTAGTCGGACGTGACGAGCAGTACTTC. It encodes CASSVVGRDEQYF.

The table lists this clonotype with a few counts. The chain joins TRBV5-5 to TRBJ2-1; no firm D call. This CDR3 contains 13 residues. The V and J ends lost 0 bases and 10 bases respectively, with 11 bases between them. Germline V gene sequence: CDR1 SGHKS, CDR2 YYEKEE (reference sequence). CDR3 protein: CASSLDDIWEQFF. CDR3 nucleotide sequence: TGTGCCAGCAGCTTGGACGATATCTGGGAGCAGTTCTTC.

This clonotype was observed a handful of times. This sequence joins TRBV27 and TRBJ2-1; perhaps D is TRBD1 or TRBD2 (6 bases each). Germline CDR1 reads MNHEY; CDR2 reads SMNVEV (reference sequence). The CDR3 length is 17 residues. Trimming removed 0 bases from V and 0 bases from J, with 12 bases in between. For the CDR3, the DNA is TGTGCCAGCAGTTTATCGGGGGGCAGGATCTCCTACAATGAGCAGTTCTTC. It encodes CASSLSGGRISYNEQFF.

The gene calls are TRBV11-2 and TRBJ1-1; D possibly corresponds to TRBD1 (6 bases). V gave up 6 bases and J gave up 0 bases, with 14 bases separating them. Germline V CDR1 and CDR2: SGHAT, FQNNGV. CDR3 length equals 15 residues. The CDR3: CASRRTGTLNTEAFF. CDR3 in DNA: TGTGCCAGCAGACGCACCGGGACATTGAACACTGAAGCTTTCTTT. The full variable domain, completed using reference TRBV11-2 and TRBJ1-1, is EAGVAQSPRYKIIEKRQSVAFWCNPISGHATLYWYQQILGQGPKLLIQFQNNGVVDDSQLPKDRFSAERLKGVDSTLKIQPAKLEDSAVYLCASRRTGTLNTEAFFGQGTRLTVV.

The V call is TRBV20-1, the J call TRBJ2-7, with D possibly being TRBD2 (6 bases). V was clipped by 7 bases and J by 2 bases, with 18 bases between them. This CDR3 is built from 14 residues. Per the germline V gene, CDR1 is DFQATT and CDR2 is SNEGSKA (reference sequence). CDR3: CSVLGGGLAYEQYF. Here the CDR3 DNA reads TGCAGTGTCCTAGGTGGAGGGCTTGCCTACGAGCAGTACTTC.

This sequence joins TRBV2 and TRBJ2-1; D is perhaps TRBD1 or TRBD2 (5 bases each). Germline V gene sequence: CDR1 SNHLY, CDR2 FYNNEI. There are 13 residues in the CDR3. The ends were cut back, 8 bases at V and 13 bases at J, with 21 bases in the middle. As DNA, the CDR3 is TGTGCCAGCCTTTGGAGGCTGGGGGAGACCCAGTTCTTC. Protein sequence: CASLWRLGETQFF.

This chain joins TRBV6-5 and TRBJ1-2; 8 bases fit TRBD1. The CDR3 totals 13 residues. Looked up from germline, CDR1 is MNHEY and CDR2 is SVGAGI. Trimming took 10 bases from V and 8 from J; bases not matched to a gene: 12. The CDR3 DNA sequence: TGTGCCACCCCGACAGGGGAGCAACGAGGCTACACCTTC. It is translated as CATPTGEQRGYTF.

CDR3 region: CASSLSGTGVLETQYF. The CDR3 DNA reads TGTGCCAGCAGTTTATCCGGGACAGGGGTTTTGGAGACCCAGTACTTC. The rearrangement uses TRBV27 and TRBJ2-5; TRBD1 matches at 10 bases. The CDR3 has 16 residues. Per the germline V gene, CDR1 is MNHEY and CDR2 is SMNVEV (reference sequence). Trimming removed 0 bases from V and 5 bases from J; junction bases left unmatched: 6.